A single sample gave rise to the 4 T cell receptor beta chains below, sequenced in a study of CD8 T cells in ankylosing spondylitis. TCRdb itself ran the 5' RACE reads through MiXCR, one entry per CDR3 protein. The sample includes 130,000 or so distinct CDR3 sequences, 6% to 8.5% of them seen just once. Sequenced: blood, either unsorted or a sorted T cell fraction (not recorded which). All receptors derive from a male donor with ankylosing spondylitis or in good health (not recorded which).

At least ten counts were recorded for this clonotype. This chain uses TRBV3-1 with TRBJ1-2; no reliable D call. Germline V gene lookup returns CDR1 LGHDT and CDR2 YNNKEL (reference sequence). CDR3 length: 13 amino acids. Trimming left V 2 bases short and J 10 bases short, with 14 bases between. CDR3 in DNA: TGTGCCAGCAGCCAACCTCCGGGGAGGTACTACACCTTC. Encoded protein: CASSQPPGRYYTF.

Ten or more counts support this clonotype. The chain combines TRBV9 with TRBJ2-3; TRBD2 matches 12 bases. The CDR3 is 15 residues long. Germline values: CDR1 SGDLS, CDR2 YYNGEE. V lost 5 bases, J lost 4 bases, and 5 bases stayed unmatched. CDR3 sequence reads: CASSLAGGPADTQYF. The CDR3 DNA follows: TGTGCCAGCAGTCTAGCGGGGGGGCCCGCAGATACGCAGTATTTT.

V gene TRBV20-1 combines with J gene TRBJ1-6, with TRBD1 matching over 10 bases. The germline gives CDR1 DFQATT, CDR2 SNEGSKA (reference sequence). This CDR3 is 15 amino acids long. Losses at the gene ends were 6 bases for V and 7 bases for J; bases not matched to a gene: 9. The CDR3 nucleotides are TGCAGTGCCTCCACCGGGACAGGGGAGAATTCACCCCTCCACTTT. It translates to CSASTGTGENSPLHF.

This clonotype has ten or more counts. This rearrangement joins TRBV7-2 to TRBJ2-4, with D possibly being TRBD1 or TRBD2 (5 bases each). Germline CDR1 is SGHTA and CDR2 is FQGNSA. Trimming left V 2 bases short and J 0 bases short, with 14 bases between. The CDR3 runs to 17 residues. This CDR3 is CASSLIGGYLAKNIQYF. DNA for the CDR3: TGTGCCAGCAGCTTAATTGGGGGTTACTTAGCCAAAAACATTCAGTACTTC. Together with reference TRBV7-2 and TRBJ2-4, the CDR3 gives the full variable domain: GAGVSQSPSNKVTEKGKDVELRCDPISGHTALYWYRQSLGQGLEFLIYFQGNSAPDKSGLPSDRFSAERTGGSVSTLTIQRTQQEDSAVYLCASSLIGGYLAKNIQYFGAGTRLSVL.